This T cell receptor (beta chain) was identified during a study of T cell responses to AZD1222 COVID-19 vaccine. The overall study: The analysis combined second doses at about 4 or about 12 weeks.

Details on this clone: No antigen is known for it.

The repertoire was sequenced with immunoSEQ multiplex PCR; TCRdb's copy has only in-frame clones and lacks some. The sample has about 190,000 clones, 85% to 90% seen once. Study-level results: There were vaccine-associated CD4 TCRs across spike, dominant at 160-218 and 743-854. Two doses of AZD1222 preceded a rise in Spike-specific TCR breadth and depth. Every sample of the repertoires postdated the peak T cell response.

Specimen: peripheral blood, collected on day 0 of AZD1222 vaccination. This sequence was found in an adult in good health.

The DNA of the CDR3 is TGTGCCAGCAAATGGGGACAGGGGTTCTTCGAGCAGTACGTC. This codes for CASKWGQGFFEQYV. The rearrangement uses TRBV6-5 and TRBJ2-7, with TRBD1 matching 10 bases. With V trimmed by 7 bases and J by 6 bases, 9 bases remained unmatched. The CDR3 loop spans 14 amino acids. Germline CDR1 MNHEY, CDR2 SVGAGI.